A single count supports the clone carrying this T cell receptor (beta chain). Its specificity is not known. Assay used: immunoSEQ multiplex PCR; TCRdb lists only in-frame clones, some missing. The table lists about 83,000 clones, approximately 89% of them singletons, with around 30% in the top ten. The data belong to a study of T cell responses to AZD1222 COVID-19 vaccine. General study results and limits: The repertoires were collected only after the peak T cell response. Possibly, clonal diversity was underestimated; donors were largely white British and included more females.

The trim removed 4 bases at V and 7 bases at J, leaving 10 bases unmatched. CDR3 length: 14 amino acids. The germline V gene has CDR1 SGHKS and CDR2 YYEKEE (reference sequence). The chain uses TRBV5-5 and TRBJ2-7; 8 nucleotides align to TRBD1. The sample consisted of peripheral blood, taken 28 days after the second AZD1222 dose. This sequence originates from an adult who received the AZD1222 COVID-19 vaccine. CDR3 residues: CASSLRTGSWEQYF. The CDR3 DNA sequence: TGTGCCAGCAGCCTACGGACAGGGTCCTGGGAGCAGTACTTC. The full variable domain, completed using reference TRBV5-5 and TRBJ2-7, is DAGVTQSPTHLIKTRGQQVTLRCSPISGHKSVSWYQQVLGQGPQFIFQYYEKEERGRGNFPDRFSARQFPNYSSELNVNALLLGDSALYLCASSLRTGSWEQYFGPGTRLTVT.